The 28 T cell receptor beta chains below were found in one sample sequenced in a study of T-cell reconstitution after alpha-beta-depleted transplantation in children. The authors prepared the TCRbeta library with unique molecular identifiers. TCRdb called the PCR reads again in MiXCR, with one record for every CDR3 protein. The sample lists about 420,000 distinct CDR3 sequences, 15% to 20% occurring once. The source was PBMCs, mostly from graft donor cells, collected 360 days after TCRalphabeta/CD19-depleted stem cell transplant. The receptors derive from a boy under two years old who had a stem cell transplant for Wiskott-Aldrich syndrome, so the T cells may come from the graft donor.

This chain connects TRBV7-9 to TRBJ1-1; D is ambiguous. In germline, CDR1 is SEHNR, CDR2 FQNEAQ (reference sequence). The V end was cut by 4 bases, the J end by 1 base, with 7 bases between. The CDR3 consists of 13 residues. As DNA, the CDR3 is TGTGCCAGCAGCTCTCAAACGAACACTGAAGCTTTCTTT. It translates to CASSSQTNTEAFF.

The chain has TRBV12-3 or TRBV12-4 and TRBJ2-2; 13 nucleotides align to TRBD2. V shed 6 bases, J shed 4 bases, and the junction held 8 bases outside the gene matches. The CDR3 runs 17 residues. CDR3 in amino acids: CASRPLAGGPSTGELFF. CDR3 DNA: TGTGCCAGCAGGCCACTAGCGGGAGGGCCGAGCACCGGGGAGCTGTTTTTT.

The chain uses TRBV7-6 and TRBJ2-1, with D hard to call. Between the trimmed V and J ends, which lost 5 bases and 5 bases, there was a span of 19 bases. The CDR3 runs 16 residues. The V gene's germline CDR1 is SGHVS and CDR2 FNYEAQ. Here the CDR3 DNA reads TGTGCCAGCAGCCGTCGGAGTCCCCCTCTACACAATGAGCAGTTCTTC. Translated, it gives CASSRRSPPLHNEQFF.

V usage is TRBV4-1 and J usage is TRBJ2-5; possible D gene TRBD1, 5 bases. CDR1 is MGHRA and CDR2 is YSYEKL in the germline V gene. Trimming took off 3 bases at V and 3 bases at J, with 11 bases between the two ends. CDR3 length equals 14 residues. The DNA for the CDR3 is TGCGCCAGCAGCCACCTAGGGGCGGAAGAGACCCAGTACTTC. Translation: CASSHLGAEETQYF.

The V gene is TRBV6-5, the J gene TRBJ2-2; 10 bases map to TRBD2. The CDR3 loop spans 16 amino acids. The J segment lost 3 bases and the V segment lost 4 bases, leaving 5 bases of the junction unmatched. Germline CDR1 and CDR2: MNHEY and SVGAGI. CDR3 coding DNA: TGTGCCAGCAGTTTCCTAGCGGGAGTACACACCGGGGAGCTGTTTTTT. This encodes CASSFLAGVHTGELFF.

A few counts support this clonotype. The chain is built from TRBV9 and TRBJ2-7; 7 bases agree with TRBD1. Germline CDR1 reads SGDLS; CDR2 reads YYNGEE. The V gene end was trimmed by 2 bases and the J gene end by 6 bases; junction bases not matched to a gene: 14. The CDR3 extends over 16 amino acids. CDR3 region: CASSVDPRDRLFEQYF. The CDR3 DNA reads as TGTGCCAGCAGCGTTGACCCCCGGGACAGACTTTTCGAGCAGTACTTC.

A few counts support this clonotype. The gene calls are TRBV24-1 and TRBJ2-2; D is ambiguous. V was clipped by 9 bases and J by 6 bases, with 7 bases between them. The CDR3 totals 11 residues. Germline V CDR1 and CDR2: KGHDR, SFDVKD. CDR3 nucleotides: TGTGCCACCGGGCTAGCCGGGGAGCTGTTTTTT. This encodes CATGLAGELFF.

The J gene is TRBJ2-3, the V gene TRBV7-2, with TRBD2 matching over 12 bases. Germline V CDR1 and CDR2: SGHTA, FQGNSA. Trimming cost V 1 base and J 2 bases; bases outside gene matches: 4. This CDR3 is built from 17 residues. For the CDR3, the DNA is TGTGCCAGCAGCTTAGGCGGACTAGCGGGATTCACAGATACGCAGTATTTT. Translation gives CASSLGGLAGFTDTQYF.

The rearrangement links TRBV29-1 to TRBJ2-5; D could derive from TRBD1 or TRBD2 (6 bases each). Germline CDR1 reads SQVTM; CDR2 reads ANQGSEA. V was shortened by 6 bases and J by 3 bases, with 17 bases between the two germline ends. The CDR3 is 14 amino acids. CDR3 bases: TGCAGCGTCGCCCCACTTAGGGGGGAAGAGACCCAGTACTTC. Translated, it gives CSVAPLRGEETQYF.

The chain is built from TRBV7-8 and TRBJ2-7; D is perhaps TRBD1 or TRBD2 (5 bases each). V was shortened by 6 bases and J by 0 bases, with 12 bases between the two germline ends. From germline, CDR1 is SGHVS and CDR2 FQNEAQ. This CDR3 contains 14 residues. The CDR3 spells CASRRGLSSYEQYF. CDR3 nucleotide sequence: TGTGCCAGCAGGAGGGGTTTAAGCTCCTACGAGCAGTACTTC.

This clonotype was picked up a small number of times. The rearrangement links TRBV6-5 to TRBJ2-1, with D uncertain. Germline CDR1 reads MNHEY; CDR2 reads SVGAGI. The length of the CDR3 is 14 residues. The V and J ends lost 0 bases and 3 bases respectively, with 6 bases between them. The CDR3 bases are TGTGCCAGCAGTTACTCGGTTTTCTACAATGAGCAGTTCTTC. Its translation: CASSYSVFYNEQFF.

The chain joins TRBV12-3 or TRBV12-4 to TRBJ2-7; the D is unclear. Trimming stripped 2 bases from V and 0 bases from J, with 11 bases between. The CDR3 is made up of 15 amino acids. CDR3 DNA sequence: TGTGCCAGCAGTTTAAAAGGCAGCCTCTCCTACGAGCAGTACTTC. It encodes CASSLKGSLSYEQYF.

CDR3 sequence: CASSPPGRQDYGYTF. The CDR3 DNA sequence: TGTGCCAGCTCACCACCCGGGAGGCAGGACTATGGCTACACCTTC. This chain joins TRBV18 and TRBJ1-2; D call uncertain. Germline-derived CDR1 and CDR2 are KGHSH and LQKENI. The CDR3 loop spans 15 amino acids. The germline V and J ends were trimmed by 0 bases and 3 bases, with 11 bases remaining between them.

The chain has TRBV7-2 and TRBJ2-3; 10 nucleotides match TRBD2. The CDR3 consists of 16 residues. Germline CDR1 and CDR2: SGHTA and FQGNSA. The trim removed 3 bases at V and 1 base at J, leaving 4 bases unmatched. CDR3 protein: CASSFRLAGRTDTQYF. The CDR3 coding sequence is TGTGCCAGCAGCTTCCGACTAGCGGGCCGCACAGATACGCAGTATTTT.

Here the CDR3 DNA reads TGTGCCAGCAACCAGGCAGGCGCTATGAACACTGAAGCTTTCTTT. It specifies CASNQAGAMNTEAFF. V is TRBV27 and J is TRBJ1-1; no definite D call. Per the germline V gene, CDR1 is MNHEY and CDR2 is SMNVEV (reference sequence). The length of the CDR3 is 15 residues. Trimming removed 7 bases at V and 0 bases at J, with 15 bases between.

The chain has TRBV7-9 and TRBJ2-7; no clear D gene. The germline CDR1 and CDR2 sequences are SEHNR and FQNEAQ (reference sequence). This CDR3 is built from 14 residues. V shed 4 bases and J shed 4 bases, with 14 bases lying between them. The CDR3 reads CASSSARKQYEQYF. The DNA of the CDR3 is TGTGCCAGCAGCTCAGCAAGAAAGCAGTACGAGCAGTACTTC.

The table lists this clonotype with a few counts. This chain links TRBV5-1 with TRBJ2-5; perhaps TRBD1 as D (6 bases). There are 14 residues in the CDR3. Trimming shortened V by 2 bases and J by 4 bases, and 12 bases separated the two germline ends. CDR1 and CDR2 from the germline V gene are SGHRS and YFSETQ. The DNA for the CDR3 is TGCGCCAGCAGCTTTGGACAGCCGAGAGAGACCCAGTACTTC. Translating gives CASSFGQPRETQYF.

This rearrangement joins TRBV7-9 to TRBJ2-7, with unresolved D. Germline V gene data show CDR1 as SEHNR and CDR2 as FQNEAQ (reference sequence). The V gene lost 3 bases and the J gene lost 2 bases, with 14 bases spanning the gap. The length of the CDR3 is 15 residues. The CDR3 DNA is TGTGCCAGCAGCTTCGGTAGGAGTGCAGCCTACGAGCAGTACTTC. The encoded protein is CASSFGRSAAYEQYF.

The CDR3 reads CASSQVLAEPTDTQYF. CDR3 bases: TGTGCCAGCAGCCAAGTCCTAGCAGAACCCACAGATACGCAGTATTTT. V and J are TRBV3-1 and TRBJ2-3, with D perhaps TRBD2 (5 bases). The ends were cut back, 1 base at V and 2 bases at J, with 13 bases in the middle. Germline CDR1 reads LGHDT; CDR2 reads YNNKEL (reference sequence). The CDR3 runs 16 residues.

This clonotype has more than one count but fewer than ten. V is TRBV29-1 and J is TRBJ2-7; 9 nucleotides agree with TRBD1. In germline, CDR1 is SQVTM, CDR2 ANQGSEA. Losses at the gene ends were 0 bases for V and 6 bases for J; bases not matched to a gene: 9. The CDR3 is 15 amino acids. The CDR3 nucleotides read TGCAGCGTTGAAGAATTCCGGGACAGGGTTTCCGAGCAGTACTTC. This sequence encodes CSVEEFRDRVSEQYF.

DNA for the CDR3: TGTGCCACCAGCAGAGGTCCTAGCGGGGCCTACAATGAGCAGTTCTTC. It specifies CATSRGPSGAYNEQFF. The V gene is TRBV15, the J gene TRBJ2-1, with 9 positions matching TRBD2. CDR3 length equals 16 residues. After removal of 1 base from V and 2 bases from J, the junction contained 3 bases not matched to a gene. Germline V lookup: CDR1 LNHNV, CDR2 YYDKDF (reference sequence).

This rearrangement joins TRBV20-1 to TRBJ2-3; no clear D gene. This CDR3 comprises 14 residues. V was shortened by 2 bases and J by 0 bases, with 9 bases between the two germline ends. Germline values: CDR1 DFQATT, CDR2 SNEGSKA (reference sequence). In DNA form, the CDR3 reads TGCAGTGCTAGAAATAGCCGAAGCACAGATACGCAGTATTTT. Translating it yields CSARNSRSTDTQYF.

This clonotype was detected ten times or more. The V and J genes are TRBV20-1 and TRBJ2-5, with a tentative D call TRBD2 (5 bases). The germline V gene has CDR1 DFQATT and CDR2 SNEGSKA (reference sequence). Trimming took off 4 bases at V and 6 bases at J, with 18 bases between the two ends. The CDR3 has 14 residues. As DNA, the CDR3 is TGCAGTGCTACACAAGGAGGCCCGCCGAAGACCCAGTACTTC. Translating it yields CSATQGGPPKTQYF.

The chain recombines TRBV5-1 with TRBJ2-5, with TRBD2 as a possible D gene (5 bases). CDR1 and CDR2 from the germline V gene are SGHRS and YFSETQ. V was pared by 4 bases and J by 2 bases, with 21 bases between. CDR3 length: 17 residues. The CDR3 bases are TGCGCCAGCAGCGAGGGCTTCAGACGGATTCCTCAAGAGACCCAGTACTTC. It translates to CASSEGFRRIPQETQYF.

The CDR3 DNA reads as TGTGCCACAAGGGACACGCAAAGGTCAGATACGCAGTATTTT. Protein product: CATRDTQRSDTQYF. V gene TRBV24-1 combines with J gene TRBJ2-3; the D gene is possibly TRBD1 (6 bases). CDR3 length: 14 amino acids. CDR1 is KGHDR, CDR2 SFDVKD, per germline. Trimming removed 10 bases at V and 4 bases at J, with 17 bases between.

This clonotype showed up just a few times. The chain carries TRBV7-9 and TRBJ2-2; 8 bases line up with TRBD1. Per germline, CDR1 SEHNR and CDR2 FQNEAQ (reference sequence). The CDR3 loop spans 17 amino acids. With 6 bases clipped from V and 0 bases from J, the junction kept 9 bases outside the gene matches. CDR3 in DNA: TGTGCCAGCAGAGATCGGCCGGGACAGGCGAACACCGGGGAGCTGTTTTTT. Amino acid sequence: CASRDRPGQANTGELFF.

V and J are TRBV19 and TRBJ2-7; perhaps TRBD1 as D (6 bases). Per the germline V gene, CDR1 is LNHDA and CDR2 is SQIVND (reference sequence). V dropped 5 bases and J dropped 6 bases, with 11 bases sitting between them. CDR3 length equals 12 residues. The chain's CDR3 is CASSHTGLEQYF. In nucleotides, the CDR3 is TGTGCCAGTAGTCACACAGGGCTCGAGCAGTACTTC. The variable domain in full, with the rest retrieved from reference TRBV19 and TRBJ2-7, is DGGITQSPKYLFRKEGQNVTLSCEQNLNHDAMYWYRQDPGQGLRLIYYSQIVNDFQKGDIAEGYSVSREKKESFPLTVTSAQKNPTAFYLCASSHTGLEQYFGPGTRLTVT.

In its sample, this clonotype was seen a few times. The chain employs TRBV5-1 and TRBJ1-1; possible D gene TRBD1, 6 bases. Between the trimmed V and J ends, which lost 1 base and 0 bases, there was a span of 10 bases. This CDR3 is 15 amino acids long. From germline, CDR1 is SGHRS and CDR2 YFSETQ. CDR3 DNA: TGCGCCAGCAGCTTGACAGGGACTATGAACACTGAAGCTTTCTTT. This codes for CASSLTGTMNTEAFF.